This entry lists 12 T cell receptor beta chains sequenced from one sample in a study of control samples from healthy donors and cancer patients. The repertoire was sequenced with immunoSEQ multiplex PCR; TCRdb's copy has only in-frame clones and lacks some. The data show 120,000 to 150,000 clones, more than 90% seen once. Material for sequencing was blood. The receptors shown here come from a man aged 25-40 years in good health.

CDR3: CASSLPREPDTQYF. The DNA for the CDR3 is TGCGCCAGCAGCTTGCCACGGGAGCCAGATACGCAGTATTTT. This chain links TRBV5-1 with TRBJ2-3; maybe TRBD2 (6 bases). V was clipped by 1 base and J by 4 bases, with 10 bases between them. The V gene's germline CDR1 is SGHRS and CDR2 YFSETQ. The CDR3 contains 14 residues.

The chain links TRBV6-4 to TRBJ2-1; 12 nucleotides line up with TRBD2. Germline-derived CDR1 and CDR2 are MRHNA and SNTAGT. The V gene end was trimmed by 2 bases and the J gene end by 9 bases; junction bases not matched to a gene: 8. The CDR3 is 16 amino acids. The CDR3 spells CASSDATSGSYFEQFF. As DNA, the CDR3 is TGTGCCAGCAGTGACGCGACTAGCGGGAGTTATTTTGAGCAGTTCTTC.

This chain joins TRBV11-2 and TRBJ1-2, with TRBD1 as a possible D gene (6 bases). Germline loops: CDR1 SGHAT, CDR2 FQNNGV. CDR3 length equals 15 residues. Trimming removed 6 bases at V and 2 bases at J, with 16 bases between. The CDR3 DNA reads TGTGCCAGCAGTCCTCGGACAGTCGGAAACTATGGCTACACCTTC. This translates into CASSPRTVGNYGYTF.

The V and J genes are TRBV6-1 and TRBJ2-3; the D gene is possibly TRBD1 (5 bases). V was cut by 4 bases and J by 3 bases, with 20 bases left in between. CDR1 is MNHNS, CDR2 SASEGT, per germline. The CDR3 runs to 17 residues. This chain's CDR3 is CASSVTAPSIRTDTQYF. The CDR3 coding sequence is TGTGCCAGCAGTGTGACAGCGCCGTCGATCAGGACAGATACGCAGTATTTT.

This sequence joins TRBV7-2 and TRBJ2-7; 9 bases line up with TRBD2. CDR1 and CDR2 (germline): SGHTA, FQGNSA. V shed 0 bases and J 4 bases; nucleotides not matched to a gene: 4. CDR3 size: 15 residues. The CDR3 region is CASSLALAGVYEQYF. CDR3 nucleotide sequence: TGTGCCAGCAGCTTAGCGTTAGCGGGAGTATACGAGCAGTACTTC. Combining the CDR3 with reference TRBV7-2 and TRBJ2-7 gives the whole variable domain GAGVSQSPSNKVTEKGKDVELRCDPISGHTALYWYRQSLGQGLEFLIYFQGNSAPDKSGLPSDRFSAERTGGSVSTLTIQRTQQEDSAVYLCASSLALAGVYEQYFGPGTRLTVT.

The chain carries TRBV4-3 and TRBJ1-3; D remains ambiguous. V was trimmed by 1 base and J by 5 bases, leaving 6 bases between them. The CDR3 has 13 amino acids. The V gene's germline CDR1 is LGHNA and CDR2 YSLEER. The CDR3 DNA reads TGCGCCAGCAGCCAAGCAGACCGAAACACCATATATTTT. It codes for CASSQADRNTIYF.

J is TRBJ1-1 and V is TRBV19; D is unclear. The germline V gene has CDR1 LNHDA and CDR2 SQIVND (reference sequence). Trimming shortened V by 6 bases and J by 0 bases, and 11 bases separated the two germline ends. CDR3 length equals 14 residues. The CDR3: CASSTDLVNTEAFF. The CDR3 DNA reads TGTGCCAGTAGCACAGATCTAGTGAACACTGAAGCTTTCTTT.

This chain uses TRBV28 with TRBJ1-2; the match to TRBD1 covers 8 bases. The CDR3 is 14 residues long. In germline, CDR1 is MDHEN, CDR2 SYDVKM. The ends lost 3 bases at V and 2 bases at J; junction bases unmatched: 2. DNA of the CDR3: TGTGCCAGCAGTTTTCAGGGGGCGAACTATGGCTACACCTTC. Residues: CASSFQGANYGYTF.

This clone was recorded only once. Here the CDR3 DNA reads TGTGCCAGCAGCTCAAGATTGGGACTAGCGGACTCTGGGGCCAACGTCCTGACTTTC. Its translation is CASSSRLGLADSGANVLTF. The genes are TRBV5-8 and TRBJ2-6; 11 positions agree with TRBD2. Trimming cost V 3 bases and J 0 bases; bases outside gene matches: 8. Germline V CDR1 and CDR2: SGHTS, YDEGEE. CDR3 length: 19 residues.

CDR3 loop: CASSFWNTEAFF. DNA of the CDR3: TGTGCCAGCAGCTTTTGGAACACTGAAGCTTTCTTT. V is TRBV11-3 and J is TRBJ1-1; the D is unclear. Germline CDR1 reads SGHNT; CDR2 reads YENEEA. The length of the CDR3 is 12 residues. Trimming stripped 3 bases from V and 1 base from J, with 3 bases between.

In DNA, the CDR3 is TGTGCCAGCAGCTTAAGACAGAGCACAGATACGCAGTATTTT. Residues: CASSLRQSTDTQYF. The chain carries TRBV11-2 and TRBJ2-3, with D perhaps matching TRBD1 (5 bases). The CDR3 sequence is 14 residues long. Trimming left V 2 bases short and J 0 bases short, with 6 bases between. Germline V CDR1 and CDR2: SGHAT, FQNNGV.

A few counts support this clone. The CDR3 protein is CASSMGQGADEQFF. In DNA, the CDR3 is TGTGCCAGTAGTATGGGGCAGGGGGCGGATGAGCAGTTCTTC. This chain uses TRBV19 with TRBJ2-1; 8 bases are a match to TRBD1. The CDR3 spans 14 residues. Trimming removed 3 bases from V and 8 bases from J; junction bases left unmatched: 6. Germline CDR1 LNHDA, CDR2 SQIVND (reference sequence).